Shown below are 2 T cell receptor beta chains from a single sample sequenced in a study of blood T cell repertoires in COVID-19. The assay was immunoSEQ multiplex PCR, and TCRdb's table has in-frame clones only and misses some. The data contain approximately 300,000 clones, roughly 90% of them singletons. What was sequenced was peripheral blood. Receptors were obtained from a woman in her forties or fifties with active or convalescent COVID-19.

The chain is built from TRBV7-3 and TRBJ2-1; D is unresolved. V lost 6 bases to trimming and J lost 6 bases, with 21 bases between them. CDR1 is SGHTA, CDR2 FQGTGA, per germline. This CDR3 is built from 16 residues. DNA of the CDR3: TGTGCCAGCAGTTCCCCGGGTATCAATCAATCCAATGAGCAGTTCTTC. This gives the protein CASSSPGINQSNEQFF.

The V and J genes are TRBV30 and TRBJ2-3; maybe TRBD1 (7 bases). In germline, CDR1 is GTSNPN, CDR2 SVGIG (reference sequence). The CDR3 sequence is 18 residues long. V lost 0 bases, J lost 3 bases, and 22 bases lay in between. This CDR3 reads CAWSVPFYEEGATDTQYF. In nucleotides, the CDR3 is TGTGCCTGGAGTGTACCCTTTTATGAGGAGGGGGCGACAGATACGCAGTATTTT.